The T cell receptor beta chain under discussion was sequenced for a study of Ad26.COV2.S vaccination and SARS-CoV-2 variants. The treatment denotes: some 19 received Ad26.COV2.S at low or high dose, single or two shots; roughly 5 received placebo; per-sample allocation not given. At day 63 after the first vaccine or placebo injection, samples were drawn. Repertoires were generated with immunoSEQ multiplex PCR, while TCRdb's copy carries only in-frame clones and drops some. The table lists around 450,000 clones, more than 75% of them singletons. Specimen: peripheral blood, collected in a trial of Ad26.COV2.S vaccine versus placebo. The TCR sequence derives from a person between 18 and 60 years old who received the Ad26.COV2.S COVID-19 vaccine or a placebo.

CDR3 coding DNA: TGTGCCAGCAGCTTCAGGGAGCGGGGGGCCCCAGATACGCAGTATTTT. The encoded protein is CASSFRERGAPDTQYF. This chain uses TRBV7-8 with TRBJ2-3, with 9 bases lining up with TRBD2. After removal of 3 bases from V and 4 bases from J, the junction contained 8 bases not matched to a gene. The CDR3 sequence is 16 residues long. Germline V CDR1 and CDR2: SGHVS, FQNEAQ.